This T cell receptor (beta chain) was recovered during a study of cytomegalovirus exposure and HLA in healthy donors. Points on this clone: The antigen is undetermined.

Germline CDR1 is MNHNY and CDR2 is SVGAGI (reference sequence). CDR3 length: 14 residues. J lost 7 bases, V lost 5 bases, and 5 bases had no gene match. Study-wide points: An analysis done earlier found most TCR beta V segments productive about 87% or about 30% of the time. Later on, analysis showed that most CMV-associated TCR beta chains appeared to be HLA-restricted.

The primer mix had 60 Vbeta and 13 Jbeta primers. Method: immunoSEQ multiplex PCR; TCRdb's copy keeps in-frame clones and lacks some. The table records roughly 180,000 clones, more than 70% of them present only once. The specimen sequenced was PBMCs. This TCR came from a woman between 35 and 50 years old in good health and CMV-seropositive. The chain links TRBV6-6 to TRBJ1-2; TRBD1 aligns across 12 bases. DNA for the CDR3: TGTGCCAGCAGTCAGGGGACAGGGGGCTTTGGCTACACCTTC. Translating it yields CASSQGTGGFGYTF.